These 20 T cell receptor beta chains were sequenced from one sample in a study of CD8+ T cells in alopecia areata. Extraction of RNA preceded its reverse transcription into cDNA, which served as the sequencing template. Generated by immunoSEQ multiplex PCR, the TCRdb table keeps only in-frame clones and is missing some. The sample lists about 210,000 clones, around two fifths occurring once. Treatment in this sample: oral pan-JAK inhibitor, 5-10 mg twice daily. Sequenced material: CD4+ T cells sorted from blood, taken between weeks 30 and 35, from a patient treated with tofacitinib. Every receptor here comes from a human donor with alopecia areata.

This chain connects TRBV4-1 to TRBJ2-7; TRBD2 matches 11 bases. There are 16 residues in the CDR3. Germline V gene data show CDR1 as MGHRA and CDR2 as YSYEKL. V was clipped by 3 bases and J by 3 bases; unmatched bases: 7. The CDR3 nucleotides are TGCGCCAGCAGCCACATAACTAGCGGGAGAGACTACGAGCAGTACTTC. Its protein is CASSHITSGRDYEQYF.

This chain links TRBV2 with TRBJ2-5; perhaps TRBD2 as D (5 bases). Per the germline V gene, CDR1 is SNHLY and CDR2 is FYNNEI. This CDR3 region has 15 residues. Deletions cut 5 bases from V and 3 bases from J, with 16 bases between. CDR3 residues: CASSHIGLNEETQYF. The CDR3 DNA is TGTGCCAGCAGTCACATTGGACTCAACGAAGAGACCCAGTACTTC.

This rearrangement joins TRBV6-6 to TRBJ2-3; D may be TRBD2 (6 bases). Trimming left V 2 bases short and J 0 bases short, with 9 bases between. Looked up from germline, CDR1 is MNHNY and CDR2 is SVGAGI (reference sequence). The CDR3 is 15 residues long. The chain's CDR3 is CASSYGAGSTDTQYF. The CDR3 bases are TGTGCCAGCAGTTACGGGGCGGGGAGCACAGATACGCAGTATTTT.

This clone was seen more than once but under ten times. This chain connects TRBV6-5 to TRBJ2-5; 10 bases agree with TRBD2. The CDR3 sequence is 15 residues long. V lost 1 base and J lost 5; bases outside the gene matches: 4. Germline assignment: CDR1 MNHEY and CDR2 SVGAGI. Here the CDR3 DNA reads TGTGCCAGCAGTTACTTCGGACTAGCGGCGGAGACCCAGTACTTC. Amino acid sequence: CASSYFGLAAETQYF.

The CDR3, as DNA: TGCGCCGCCCAAGGGGGCGAAGATGGCTACACCTTC. This codes for CAAQGGEDGYTF. The chain uses TRBV5-1 and TRBJ1-2; TRBD1 aligns across 7 bases. J gave up 6 bases and V 10 bases, and 9 bases lay outside the gene matches. The CDR3 runs 12 residues. Germline CDR1 and CDR2: SGHRS and YFSETQ.

The chain's CDR3 is CASSYDDRANTEAFF. The CDR3 DNA is TGTGCCAGCAGTTACGACGACAGGGCGAACACTGAAGCTTTCTTT. V and J are TRBV6-5 and TRBJ1-1, with 7 nucleotides matching TRBD1. Trimming took 2 bases from V and 1 from J; bases not matched to a gene: 4. Per germline, CDR1 MNHEY and CDR2 SVGAGI. The CDR3 length is 15 residues.

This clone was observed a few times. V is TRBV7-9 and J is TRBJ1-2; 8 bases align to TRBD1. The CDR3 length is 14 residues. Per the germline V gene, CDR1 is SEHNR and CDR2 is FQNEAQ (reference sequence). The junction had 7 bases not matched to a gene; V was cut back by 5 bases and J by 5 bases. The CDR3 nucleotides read TGTGCCAGCAGCACCGGACAGGGAGAGTATGGCTACACCTTC. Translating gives CASSTGQGEYGYTF.

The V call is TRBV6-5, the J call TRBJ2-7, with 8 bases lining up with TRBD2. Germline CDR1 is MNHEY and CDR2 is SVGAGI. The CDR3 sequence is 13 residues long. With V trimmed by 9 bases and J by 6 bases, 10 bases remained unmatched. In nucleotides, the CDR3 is TGTGCCAGTACCCTGGGCGGGGGGTTCGAGCAGTACTTC. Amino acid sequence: CASTLGGGFEQYF.

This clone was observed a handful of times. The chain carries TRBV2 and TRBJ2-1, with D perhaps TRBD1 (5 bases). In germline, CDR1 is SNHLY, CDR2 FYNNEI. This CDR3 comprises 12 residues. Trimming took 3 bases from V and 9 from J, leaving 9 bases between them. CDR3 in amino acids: CASSDRVAEQFF. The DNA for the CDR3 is TGTGCCAGCAGTGACAGGGTCGCTGAGCAGTTCTTC.

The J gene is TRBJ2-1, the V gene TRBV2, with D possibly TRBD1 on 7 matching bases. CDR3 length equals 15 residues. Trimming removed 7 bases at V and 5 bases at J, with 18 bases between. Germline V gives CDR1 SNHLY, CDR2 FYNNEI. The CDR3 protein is CASKVGGQPDNEQFF. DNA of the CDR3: TGTGCCAGCAAAGTGGGGGGACAGCCAGACAATGAGCAGTTCTTC.

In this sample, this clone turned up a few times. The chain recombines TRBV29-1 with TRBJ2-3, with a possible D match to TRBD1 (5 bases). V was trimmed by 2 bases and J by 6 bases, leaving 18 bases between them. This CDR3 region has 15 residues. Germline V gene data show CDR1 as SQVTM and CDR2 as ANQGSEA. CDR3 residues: CSVELLGQPGDTQYF. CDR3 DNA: TGCAGCGTTGAACTCCTCGGGCAGCCAGGGGATACGCAGTATTTT.

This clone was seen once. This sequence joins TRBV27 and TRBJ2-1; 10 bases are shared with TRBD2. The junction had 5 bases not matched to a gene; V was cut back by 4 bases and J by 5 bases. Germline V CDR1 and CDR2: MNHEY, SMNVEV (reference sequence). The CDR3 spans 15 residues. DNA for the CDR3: TGTGCCAGCAGTTCCGGGACTAGCGATAACAATGAGCAGTTCTTC. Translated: CASSSGTSDNNEQFF.

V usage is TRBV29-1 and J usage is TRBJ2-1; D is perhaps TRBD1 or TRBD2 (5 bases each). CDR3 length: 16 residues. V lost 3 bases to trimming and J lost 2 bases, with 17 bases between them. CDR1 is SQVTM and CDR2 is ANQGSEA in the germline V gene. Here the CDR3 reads CSVDIGTLLTYNEQFF. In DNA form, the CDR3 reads TGCAGCGTTGATATTGGGACGCTCCTCACCTACAATGAGCAGTTCTTC.

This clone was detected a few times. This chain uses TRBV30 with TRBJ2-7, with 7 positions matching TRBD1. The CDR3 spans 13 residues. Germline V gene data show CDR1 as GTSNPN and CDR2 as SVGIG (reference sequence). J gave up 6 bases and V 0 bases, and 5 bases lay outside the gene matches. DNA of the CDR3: TGTGCCTGGAGTGTAAACAGGGGTTCCGAGCAGTACTTC. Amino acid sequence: CAWSVNRGSEQYF.

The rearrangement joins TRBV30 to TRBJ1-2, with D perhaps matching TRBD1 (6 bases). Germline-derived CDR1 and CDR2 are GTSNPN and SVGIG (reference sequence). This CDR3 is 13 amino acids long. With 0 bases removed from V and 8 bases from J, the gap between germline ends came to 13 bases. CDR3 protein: CAWSVRQAEGYTF. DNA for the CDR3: TGTGCCTGGAGTGTACGACAGGCGGAAGGCTACACCTTC.

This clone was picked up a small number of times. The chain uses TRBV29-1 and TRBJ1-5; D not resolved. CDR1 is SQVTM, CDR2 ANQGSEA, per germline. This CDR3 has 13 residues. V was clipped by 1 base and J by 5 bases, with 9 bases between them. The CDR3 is CSVEVQGDQPQHF. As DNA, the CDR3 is TGCAGCGTTGAAGTACAAGGAGATCAGCCCCAGCATTTT.

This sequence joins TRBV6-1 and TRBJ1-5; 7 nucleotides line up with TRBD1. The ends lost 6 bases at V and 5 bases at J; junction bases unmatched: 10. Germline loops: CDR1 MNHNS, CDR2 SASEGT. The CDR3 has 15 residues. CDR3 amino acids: CASSPRLDRYQPQHF. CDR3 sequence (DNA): TGTGCCAGCAGCCCAAGACTGGACAGGTATCAGCCCCAGCATTTT.

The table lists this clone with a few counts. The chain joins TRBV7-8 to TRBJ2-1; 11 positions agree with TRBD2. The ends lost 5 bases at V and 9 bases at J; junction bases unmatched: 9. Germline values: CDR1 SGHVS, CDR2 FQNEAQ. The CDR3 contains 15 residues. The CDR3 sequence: CASSPTSGARGEQFF. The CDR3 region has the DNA TGTGCCAGCAGCCCGACTAGCGGGGCGCGGGGTGAGCAGTTCTTC.

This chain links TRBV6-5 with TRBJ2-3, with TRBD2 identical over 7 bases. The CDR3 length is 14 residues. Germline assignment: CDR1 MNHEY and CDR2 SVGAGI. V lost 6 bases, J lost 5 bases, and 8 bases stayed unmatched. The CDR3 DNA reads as TGTGCCAGCAGATTAACGGGAGGCAAAGATACGCAGTATTTT. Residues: CASRLTGGKDTQYF.

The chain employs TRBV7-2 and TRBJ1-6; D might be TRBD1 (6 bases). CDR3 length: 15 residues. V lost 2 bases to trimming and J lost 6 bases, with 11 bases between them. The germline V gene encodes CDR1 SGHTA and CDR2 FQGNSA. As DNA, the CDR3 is TGTGCCAGCAGCTTAAGACAGGTTCTTAATTCACCCCTCCACTTT. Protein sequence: CASSLRQVLNSPLHF.